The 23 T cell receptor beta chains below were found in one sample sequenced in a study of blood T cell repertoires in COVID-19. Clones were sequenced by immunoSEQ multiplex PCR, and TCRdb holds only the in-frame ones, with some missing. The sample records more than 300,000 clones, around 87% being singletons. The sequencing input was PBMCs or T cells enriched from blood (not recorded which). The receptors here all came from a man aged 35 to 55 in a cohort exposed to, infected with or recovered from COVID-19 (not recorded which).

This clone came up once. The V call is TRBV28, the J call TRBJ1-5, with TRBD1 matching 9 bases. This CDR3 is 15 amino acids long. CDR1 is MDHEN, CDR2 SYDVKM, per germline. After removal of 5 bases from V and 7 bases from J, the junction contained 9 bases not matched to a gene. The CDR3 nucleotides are TGTGCCAGCAGTGAGGGACAGGGAGATTGGCAGCCCCAGCATTTT. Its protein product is CASSEGQGDWQPQHF.

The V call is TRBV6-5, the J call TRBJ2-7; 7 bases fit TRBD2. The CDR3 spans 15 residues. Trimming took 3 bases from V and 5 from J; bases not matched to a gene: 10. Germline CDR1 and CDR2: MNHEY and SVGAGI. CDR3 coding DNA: TGTGCCAGCAGTTATGGTGGGGGGGGAGGGGACGAGCAGTACTTC. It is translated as CASSYGGGGGDEQYF.

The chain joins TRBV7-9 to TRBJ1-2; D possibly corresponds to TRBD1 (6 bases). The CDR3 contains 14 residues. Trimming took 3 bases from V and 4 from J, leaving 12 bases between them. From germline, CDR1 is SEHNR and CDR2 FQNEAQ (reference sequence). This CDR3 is CASSLGRGSYGYTF. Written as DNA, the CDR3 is TGTGCCAGCAGCTTGGGCAGGGGATCCTATGGCTACACCTTC.

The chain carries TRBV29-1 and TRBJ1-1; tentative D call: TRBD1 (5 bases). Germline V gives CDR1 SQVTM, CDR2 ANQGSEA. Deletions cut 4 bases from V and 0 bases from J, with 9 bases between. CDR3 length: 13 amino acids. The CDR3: CSVVWGMNTEAFF. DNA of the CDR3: TGCAGCGTTGTGTGGGGCATGAACACTGAAGCTTTCTTT.

CDR3 in DNA: TGCGCCAGCAGCCAAGACAGTCAGACCCAGTACTTC. Encoded protein: CASSQDSQTQYF. This chain uses TRBV4-1 with TRBJ2-5; D is uncertain. V lost 0 bases, J lost 6 bases, and 5 bases lay in between. This CDR3 contains 12 residues. Germline CDR1 and CDR2: MGHRA and YSYEKL.

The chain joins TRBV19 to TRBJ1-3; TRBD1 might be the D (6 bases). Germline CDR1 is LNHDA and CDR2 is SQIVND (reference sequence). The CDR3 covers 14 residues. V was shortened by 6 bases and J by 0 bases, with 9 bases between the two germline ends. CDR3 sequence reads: CASSWTDSGNTIYF. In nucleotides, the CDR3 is TGTGCCAGTAGCTGGACAGACTCTGGAAACACCATATATTTT.

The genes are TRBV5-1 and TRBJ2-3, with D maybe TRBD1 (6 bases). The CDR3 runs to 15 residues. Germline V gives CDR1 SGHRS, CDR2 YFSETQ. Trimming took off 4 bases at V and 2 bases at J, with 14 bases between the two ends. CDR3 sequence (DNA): TGCGCCAGCAGCCCCAGACAGGCACCCACAGATACGCAGTATTTT. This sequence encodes CASSPRQAPTDTQYF.

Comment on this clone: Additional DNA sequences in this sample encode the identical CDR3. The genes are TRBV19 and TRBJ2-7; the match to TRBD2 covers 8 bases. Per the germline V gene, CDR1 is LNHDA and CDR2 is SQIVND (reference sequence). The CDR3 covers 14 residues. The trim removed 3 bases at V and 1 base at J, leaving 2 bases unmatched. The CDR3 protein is CASSMTSASYEQYF. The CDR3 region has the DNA TGTGCCAGTAGTATGACTAGCGCATCCTACGAGCAGTACTTC.

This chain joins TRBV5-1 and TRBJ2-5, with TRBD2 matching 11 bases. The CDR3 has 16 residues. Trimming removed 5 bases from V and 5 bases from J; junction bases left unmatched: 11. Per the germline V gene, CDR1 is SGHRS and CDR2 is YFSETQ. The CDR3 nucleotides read TGCGCCAGCAGACTCCATAGCGGGAGGGCCGAGGAGACCCAGTACTTC. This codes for CASRLHSGRAEETQYF.

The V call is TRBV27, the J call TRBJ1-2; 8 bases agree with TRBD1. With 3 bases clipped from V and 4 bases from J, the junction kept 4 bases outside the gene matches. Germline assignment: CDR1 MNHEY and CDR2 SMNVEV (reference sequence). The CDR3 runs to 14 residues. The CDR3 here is CASSFRQGIYGYTF. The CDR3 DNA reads TGTGCCAGCAGTTTCAGACAGGGGATCTATGGCTACACCTTC.

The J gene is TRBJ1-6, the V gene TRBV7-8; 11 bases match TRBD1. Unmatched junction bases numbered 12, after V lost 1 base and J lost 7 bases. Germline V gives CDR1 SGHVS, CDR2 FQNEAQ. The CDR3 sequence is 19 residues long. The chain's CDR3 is CASSLVAYAGTGGNSPLHF. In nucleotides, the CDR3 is TGTGCCAGCAGCTTAGTCGCGTACGCCGGGACAGGGGGGAATTCACCCCTCCACTTT. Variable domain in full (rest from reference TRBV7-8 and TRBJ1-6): GAGVSQSPRYKVAKRGQDVALRCDPISGHVSLFWYQQALGQGPEFLTYFQNEAQLDKSGLPSDRFFAERPEGSVSTLKIQRTQQEDSAVYLCASSLVAYAGTGGNSPLHFGNGTRLTVT.

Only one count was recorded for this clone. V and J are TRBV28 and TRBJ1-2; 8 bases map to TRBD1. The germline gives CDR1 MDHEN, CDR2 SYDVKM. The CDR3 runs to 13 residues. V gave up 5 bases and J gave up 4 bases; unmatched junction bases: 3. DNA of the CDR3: TGTGCCAGCAGTACAGGGGGAAGCTATGGCTACACCTTC. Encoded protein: CASSTGGSYGYTF.

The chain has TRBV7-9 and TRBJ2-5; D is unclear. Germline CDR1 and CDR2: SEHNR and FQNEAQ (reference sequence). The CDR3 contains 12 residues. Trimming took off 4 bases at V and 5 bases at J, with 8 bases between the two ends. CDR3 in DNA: TGTGCCAGCAGCTCCAACGGGGAGACCCAGTACTTC. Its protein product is CASSSNGETQYF.

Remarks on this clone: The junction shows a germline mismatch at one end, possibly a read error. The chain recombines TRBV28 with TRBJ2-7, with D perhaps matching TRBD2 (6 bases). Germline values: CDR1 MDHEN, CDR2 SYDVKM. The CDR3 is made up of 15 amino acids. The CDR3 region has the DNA TGTGCCAGCAGTTTGCCCTCCGGGGGACCCTACGAGCAGTGCTTC. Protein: CASSLPSGGPYEQCF. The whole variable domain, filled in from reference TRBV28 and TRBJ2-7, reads DVKVTQSSRYLVKRTGEKVFLECVQDMDHENMFWYRQDPGLGLRLIYFSYDVKMKEKGDIPEGYSVSREKKERFSLILESASTNQTSMYLCASSLPSGGPYEQCFGPGTRLTVT.

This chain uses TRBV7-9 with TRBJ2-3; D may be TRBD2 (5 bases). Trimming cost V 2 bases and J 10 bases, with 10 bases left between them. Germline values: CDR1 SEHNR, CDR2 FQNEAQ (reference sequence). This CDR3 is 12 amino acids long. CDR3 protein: CASSLSGEAQYF. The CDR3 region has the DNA TGTGCCAGCAGCTTAAGCGGAGAAGCGCAGTATTTT.

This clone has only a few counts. DNA for the CDR3: TGTGCCAGCAGCTTAGCGGGAGCCTCCGAGCAGTACTTC. Its protein is CASSLAGASEQYF. This chain connects TRBV2 to TRBJ2-7; 9 bases fit TRBD2. The CDR3 spans 13 residues. With V trimmed by 6 bases and J by 6 bases, 6 bases remained unmatched. CDR1 SNHLY and CDR2 FYNNEI come from the germline V gene. The full variable domain, in which reference TRBV2 and TRBJ2-7 provide the parts outside the CDR3, is EPEVTQTPSHQVTQMGQEVILRCVPISNHLYFYWYRQILGQKVEFLVSFYNNEISEKSEIFDDQFSVERPDGSNFTLKIRSTKLEDSAMYFCASSLAGASEQYFGPGTRLTVT.

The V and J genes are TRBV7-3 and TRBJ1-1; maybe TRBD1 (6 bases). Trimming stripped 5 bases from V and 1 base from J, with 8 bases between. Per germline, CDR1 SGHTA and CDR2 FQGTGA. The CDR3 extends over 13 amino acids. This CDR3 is CASSKQGNTEAFF. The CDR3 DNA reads TGTGCCAGCAGCAAACAGGGGAACACTGAAGCTTTCTTT.

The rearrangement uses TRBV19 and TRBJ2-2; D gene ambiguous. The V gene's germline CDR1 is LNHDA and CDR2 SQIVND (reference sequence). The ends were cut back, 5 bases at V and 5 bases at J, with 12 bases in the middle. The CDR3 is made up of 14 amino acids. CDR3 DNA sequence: TGTGCCAGTAGTCCCGTCGCTACTACCGGGGAGCTGTTTTTT. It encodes CASSPVATTGELFF.

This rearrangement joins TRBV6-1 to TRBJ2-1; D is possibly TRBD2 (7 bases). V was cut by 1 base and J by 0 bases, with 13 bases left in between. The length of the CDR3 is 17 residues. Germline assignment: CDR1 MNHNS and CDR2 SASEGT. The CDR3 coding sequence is TGTGCCAGCAGTGAAGTAGGGGGGGGGAGCTCCTACAATGAGCAGTTCTTC. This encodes CASSEVGGGSSYNEQFF.

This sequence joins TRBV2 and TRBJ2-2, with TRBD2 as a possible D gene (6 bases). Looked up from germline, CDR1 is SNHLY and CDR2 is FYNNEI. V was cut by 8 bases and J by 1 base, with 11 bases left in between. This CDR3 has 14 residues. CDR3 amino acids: CASGGDLNTGELFF. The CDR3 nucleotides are TGTGCCAGCGGAGGGGACCTGAACACCGGGGAGCTGTTTTTT.

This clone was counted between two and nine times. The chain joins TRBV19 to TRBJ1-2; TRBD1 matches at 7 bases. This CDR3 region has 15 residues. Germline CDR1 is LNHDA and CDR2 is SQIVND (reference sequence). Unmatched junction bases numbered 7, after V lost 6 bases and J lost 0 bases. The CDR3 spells CASRGTVLSNYGYTF. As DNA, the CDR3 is TGTGCCAGTAGGGGGACAGTTCTGTCTAACTATGGCTACACCTTC.

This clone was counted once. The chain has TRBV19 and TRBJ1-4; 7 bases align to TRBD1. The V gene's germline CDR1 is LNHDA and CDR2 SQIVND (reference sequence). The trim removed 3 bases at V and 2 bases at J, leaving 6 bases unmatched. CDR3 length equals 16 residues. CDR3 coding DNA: TGTGCCAGTAGTATCGACAGGGCACGGACTAATGAAAAACTGTTTTTT. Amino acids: CASSIDRARTNEKLFF.

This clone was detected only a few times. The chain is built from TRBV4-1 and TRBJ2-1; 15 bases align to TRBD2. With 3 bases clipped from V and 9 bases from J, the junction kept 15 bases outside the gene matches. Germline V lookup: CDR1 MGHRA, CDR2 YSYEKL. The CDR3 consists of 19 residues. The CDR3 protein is CASSQIGTSGRSFGSEQFF. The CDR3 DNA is TGCGCCAGCAGCCAGATAGGGACTAGCGGGAGGTCGTTTGGGAGTGAGCAGTTCTTC.